This paragraph reports one T cell receptor (beta chain). The source of the sample is a study of cytomegalovirus exposure and HLA in healthy donors. The CDR3 totals 12 residues. Germline CDR1 SGHDN, CDR2 FVKESK. Trimming shortened V by 2 bases and J by 5 bases, and 6 bases separated the two germline ends. Amplification used 60 Vbeta primers and 13 Jbeta primers. Assay: immunoSEQ multiplex PCR; the TCRdb copy retains only in-frame clones and omits some. The sample lists 150,000 to 160,000 clones; roughly 80% were seen once. This clonotype was sampled from a woman aged 40-49 years in good health and CMV-seronegative. The V and J genes are TRBV14 and TRBJ1-2; no definite D call. Sample: PBMCs. For the CDR3, the DNA is TGTGCCAGCAGCCAATGGACTTATGGCTACACCTTC. This translates into CASSQWTYGYTF.